Each of the 5 T cell receptor beta chains below was sequenced from the same sample in a study of blood T cells in healthy people across ages. PCR was performed a second time for about 7 to 12 cycles using a sample-barcoded 5' primer and a J-beta primer mix. TCRdb used MiXCR to reprocess the 5' RACE reads, holding one entry per CDR3 protein. This sample has over 500,000 distinct CDR3 sequences, with over 40% found just once. The sample taken for sequencing was blood. These receptors all stem from a woman at least 80 years old in good health.

The chain links TRBV27 to TRBJ2-3; no clear D gene. The ends were cut back, 4 bases at V and 6 bases at J, with 8 bases in the middle. CDR3 length: 12 residues. The germline V gene encodes CDR1 MNHEY and CDR2 SMNVEV (reference sequence). In DNA, the CDR3 is TGTGCCAGCAGTTCGCCTATGGATACGCAGTATTTT. Encoded protein: CASSSPMDTQYF.

This clonotype was detected ten times or more. This chain joins TRBV7-2 and TRBJ2-1; D not resolved. The V and J ends lost 3 bases and 0 bases respectively, with 12 bases between them. CDR1 and CDR2 from the germline V gene are SGHTA and FQGNSA. This CDR3 has 16 amino acids. The DNA of the CDR3 is TGTGCCAGCAGCTTTGGAAGCTCGAGCTCCTACAATGAGCAGTTCTTC. Its protein product is CASSFGSSSSYNEQFF.

Note on this clonotype: A much larger clone sits a single nucleotide away, making a read error possible. This chain links TRBV4-1 with TRBJ2-3; the D call may be TRBD1 or TRBD2 (5 bases each). V lost 0 bases to trimming and J lost 6 bases, with 19 bases between them. Germline assignment: CDR1 MGHRA and CDR2 YSYEKL. The CDR3 is made up of 17 amino acids. The CDR3 region is CASSQDSGALKSDTQYF. The CDR3 coding sequence is TGCGCCAGCAGCCAAGATTCCGGGGCCCTAAAGAGCGATACGCAGTATTTT.

J is TRBJ1-2 and V is TRBV6-5; tentatively, D is TRBD1 (5 bases). Between the trimmed V and J ends, which lost 0 bases and 0 bases, there was a span of 8 bases. Germline CDR1 and CDR2: MNHEY and SVGAGI. The length of the CDR3 is 15 residues. This chain's CDR3 is CASSYSGTSNYGYTF. CDR3 nucleotides: TGTGCCAGCAGTTACTCTGGGACCTCTAACTATGGCTACACCTTC.

This clonotype has only a few counts. The chain combines TRBV7-2 with TRBJ1-5; D might be TRBD1 (6 bases). V was cut by 3 bases and J by 1 base, with 10 bases left in between. This CDR3 is built from 15 residues. Germline-derived CDR1 and CDR2 are SGHTA and FQGNSA. The CDR3 spells CASSFGGASNQPQHF. CDR3 in DNA: TGTGCCAGCAGCTTCGGGGGGGCGAGCAATCAGCCCCAGCATTTT.